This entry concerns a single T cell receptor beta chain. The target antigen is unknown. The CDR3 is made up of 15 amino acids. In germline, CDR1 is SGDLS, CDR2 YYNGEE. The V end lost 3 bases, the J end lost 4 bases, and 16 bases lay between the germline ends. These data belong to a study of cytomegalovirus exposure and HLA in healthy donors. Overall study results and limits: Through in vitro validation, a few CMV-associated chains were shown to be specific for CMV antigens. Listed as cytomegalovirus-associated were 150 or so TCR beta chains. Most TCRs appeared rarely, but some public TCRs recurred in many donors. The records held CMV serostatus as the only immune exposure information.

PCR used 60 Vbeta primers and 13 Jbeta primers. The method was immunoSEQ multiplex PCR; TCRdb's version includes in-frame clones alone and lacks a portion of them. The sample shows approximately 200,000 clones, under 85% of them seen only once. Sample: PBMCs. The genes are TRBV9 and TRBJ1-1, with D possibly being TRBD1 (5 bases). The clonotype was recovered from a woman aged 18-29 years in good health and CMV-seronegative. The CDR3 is CASSEYSTGSTEAFF. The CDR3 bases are TGTGCCAGCAGCGAGTATTCAACAGGCAGCACTGAAGCTTTCTTT.